These 17 T cell receptor beta chains originate from one sample sequenced in a study of T cell repertoires in cytomegalovirus infection. Their target antigens are unknown. TCRdb used MiXCR to reprocess the reads, holding one entry per CDR3 protein. The sample lists about 220,000 distinct CDR3 sequences; 30% to 45% were seen once. Material: CD8+ T cells from cultured PBMCs, obtained from culture after CMV antigen stimulation. The receptors come from a human donor in good health (CMV status not recorded). Some clones in this sample may be carry-over from other donors' samples.

The rearrangement joins TRBV29-1 to TRBJ2-7; the match to TRBD1 covers 10 bases. V lost 5 bases to trimming and J lost 4 bases; unmatched junction nucleotides: 5. CDR1 SQVTM and CDR2 ANQGSEA come from the germline V gene. CDR3 length equals 13 residues. In DNA form, the CDR3 reads TGCAGCGTTAGACAGGGGGCCCGATACGAGCAGTACTTC. Translating it yields CSVRQGARYEQYF.

The J gene is TRBJ1-4, the V gene TRBV6-1; the D is unclear. Per the germline V gene, CDR1 is MNHNS and CDR2 is SASEGT. The CDR3 runs to 13 residues. Between the trimmed V and J ends, which lost 10 bases and 7 bases, there was a span of 16 bases. The CDR3 is CAIRSGEGEKLFF. The CDR3 bases are TGTGCCATTCGAAGTGGGGAGGGTGAAAAACTGTTTTTT.

Concerning this clonotype: The junction departs from germline at one end; a sequencing error may be responsible. The chain carries TRBV12-5 and TRBJ1-2, with D hard to call. The germline CDR1 and CDR2 sequences are LGHNT and FRNRAP. This CDR3 is 13 amino acids long. DNA for the CDR3: TGTGCTACTGGTAGGGCGGGTAACTATGGCTACACCTTC. Its translation is CATGRAGNYGYTF.

This clonotype was counted only a few times. The chain uses TRBV20-1 and TRBJ2-1; D is perhaps TRBD2 (6 bases). The V end was cut by 5 bases, the J end by 8 bases, with 25 bases between. This CDR3 spans 16 amino acids. Germline CDR1 is DFQATT and CDR2 is SNEGSKA (reference sequence). The CDR3 DNA follows: TGCAGTGCTGACTTCTTGACGGGAGACGCGAGGGATGAGCAGTTCTTC. It codes for CSADFLTGDARDEQFF.

The chain has TRBV27 and TRBJ2-7; 9 nucleotides line up with TRBD1. CDR1 and CDR2 (germline): MNHEY, SMNVEV (reference sequence). J lost 6 bases, V lost 8 bases, and 14 bases had no gene match. The CDR3 spans 15 residues. CDR3 sequence reads: CASGRRDRGFSEQYF. The DNA of the CDR3 is TGTGCCAGCGGGCGAAGAGACAGGGGGTTTAGCGAGCAGTACTTC.

This clonotype was detected a few times. V usage is TRBV7-9 and J usage is TRBJ2-1, with 8 bases aligning to TRBD1. Per germline, CDR1 SEHNR and CDR2 FQNEAQ (reference sequence). CDR3 length equals 16 residues. J was trimmed by 4 bases and V by 5 bases; bases with no gene match: 10. The CDR3 reads CASSPSTGDRYNEQFF. The CDR3 DNA sequence: TGTGCCAGCAGCCCGTCGACAGGGGACAGGTACAATGAGCAGTTCTTC.

Only a few counts were recorded for this clonotype. The chain employs TRBV2 and TRBJ2-3, with 11 bases aligning to TRBD2. Germline trimming cut 10 bases from V and 1 base from J; bases unmatched to any gene: 4. Germline V gene lookup returns CDR1 SNHLY and CDR2 FYNNEI. CDR3 size: 14 residues. CDR3 DNA sequence: TGTGCCATTTTGACTAGCGGGGGCACAGATACGCAGTATTTT. Encoded protein: CAILTSGGTDTQYF. Full variable domain (missing parts from reference TRBV2 and TRBJ2-3): EPEVTQTPSHQVTQMGQEVILRCVPISNHLYFYWYRQILGQKVEFLVSFYNNEISEKSEIFDDQFSVERPDGSNFTLKIRSTKLEDSAMYFCAILTSGGTDTQYFGPGTRLTVL.

This clonotype was seen a few times. This chain uses TRBV7-9 with TRBJ2-1, with D possibly being TRBD1 (6 bases). The length of the CDR3 is 16 residues. CDR1 is SEHNR and CDR2 is FQNEAQ in the germline V gene (reference sequence). V lost 7 bases and J 0 bases, leaving 16 bases between the germline ends. The CDR3 spells CASNAGAGVSYNEQFF. The CDR3 bases are TGTGCCAGCAACGCCGGGGCAGGGGTCTCCTACAATGAGCAGTTCTTC. Full variable domain (outside the CDR3, taken from reference TRBV7-9 and TRBJ2-1): DTGVSQNPRHKITKRGQNVTFRCDPISEHNRLYWYRQTLGQGPEFLTYFQNEAQLEKSRLLSDRFSAERPKGSFSTLEIQRTEQGDSAMYLCASNAGAGVSYNEQFFGPGTRLTVL.

The rearrangement uses TRBV11-2 and TRBJ2-1; 7 nucleotides line up with TRBD2. Germline CDR1 is SGHAT and CDR2 is FQNNGV. J gave up 3 bases and V 5 bases, and 7 bases lay outside the gene matches. CDR3 length: 15 residues. The CDR3 loop reads CASSPRRGNYNEQFF. In DNA form, the CDR3 reads TGTGCCAGCAGCCCTCGGCGGGGGAACTACAATGAGCAGTTCTTC.

Only a few counts were recorded for this clonotype. The gene calls are TRBV7-6 and TRBJ2-5; 7 bases match TRBD2. The V segment lost 4 bases and the J segment 4 bases; nucleotides outside the gene matches: 9. Per the germline V gene, CDR1 is SGHVS and CDR2 is FNYEAQ. This CDR3 has 15 amino acids. The CDR3 reads CASSWEGGWGETQYF. CDR3 nucleotide sequence: TGTGCCAGCAGCTGGGAGGGAGGTTGGGGAGAGACCCAGTACTTC.

The chain recombines TRBV7-9 with TRBJ2-3; D ambiguous. Germline CDR1 is SEHNR and CDR2 is FQNEAQ (reference sequence). The CDR3 length is 13 residues. Trimming left V 1 base short and J 4 bases short, with 6 bases between. Here the CDR3 reads CASSLGGADTQYF. CDR3 DNA: TGTGCCAGCAGCTTAGGGGGTGCAGATACGCAGTATTTT.

The chain couples TRBV4-1 to TRBJ1-2; unclear D gene. This CDR3 region has 15 residues. CDR1 is MGHRA and CDR2 is YSYEKL in the germline V gene. Trimming removed 0 bases at V and 2 bases at J, with 10 bases between. CDR3 amino acids: CASSQDPTSNYGYTF. The CDR3 region has the DNA TGCGCCAGCAGCCAAGATCCAACATCCAACTATGGCTACACCTTC.

Only one count was recorded for this clonotype. At one end the junction does not follow the germline gene, possibly because of a read error. The chain links TRBV10-3 to TRBJ2-2, with D perhaps TRBD1 or TRBD2 (5 bases each). Germline V CDR1 and CDR2: ENHRY, SYGVKD. This CDR3 comprises 15 residues. The DNA for the CDR3 is TGTGCCATCAGTGAAGTGGAACAGGACACCGGGGAGCTGGTTTTT. This sequence encodes CAISEVEQDTGELVF.

This clonotype was recorded at least ten times. The chain joins TRBV7-2 to TRBJ2-6; 7 bases agree with TRBD1. The CDR3 loop spans 16 amino acids. The V and J ends lost 5 bases and 3 bases, in that order; junction bases with no gene match: 7. Germline loops: CDR1 SGHTA, CDR2 FQGNSA. Here the CDR3 reads CASSIFDRVGANVLTF. For the CDR3, the DNA is TGTGCCAGCAGCATCTTCGACAGGGTTGGGGCCAACGTCCTGACTTTC.

This clonotype has at least ten counts. The chain has TRBV27 and TRBJ2-5; 9 bases agree with TRBD1. The V and J ends lost 7 bases and 4 bases, in that order; junction bases with no gene match: 10. CDR3 size: 15 residues. Germline V gene data show CDR1 as MNHEY and CDR2 as SMNVEV (reference sequence). The CDR3 spells CASNRGQGLRETQYF. DNA of the CDR3: TGTGCCAGCAACCGTGGACAGGGGCTACGAGAGACCCAGTACTTC.

The J gene is TRBJ2-1, the V gene TRBV11-2; 12 nucleotides match TRBD1. The CDR3 has 15 amino acids. Germline V CDR1 and CDR2: SGHAT, FQNNGV. The V segment lost 4 bases and the J segment 7 bases; nucleotides outside the gene matches: 5. CDR3 protein: CASSSRDRGRNEQFF. The CDR3 DNA reads as TGTGCCAGCAGCTCACGGGACAGGGGGCGAAATGAGCAGTTCTTC.

V gene TRBV10-3 combines with J gene TRBJ2-5; D tentatively fits TRBD1 or TRBD2 (5 bases each). Germline values: CDR1 ENHRY, CDR2 SYGVKD. V shed 10 bases and J shed 2 bases, with 20 bases lying between them. The CDR3 runs 15 residues. CDR3 residues: CATGQGREVQETQYF. In nucleotides, the CDR3 is TGTGCCACAGGGCAGGGACGGGAAGTACAAGAGACCCAGTACTTC.